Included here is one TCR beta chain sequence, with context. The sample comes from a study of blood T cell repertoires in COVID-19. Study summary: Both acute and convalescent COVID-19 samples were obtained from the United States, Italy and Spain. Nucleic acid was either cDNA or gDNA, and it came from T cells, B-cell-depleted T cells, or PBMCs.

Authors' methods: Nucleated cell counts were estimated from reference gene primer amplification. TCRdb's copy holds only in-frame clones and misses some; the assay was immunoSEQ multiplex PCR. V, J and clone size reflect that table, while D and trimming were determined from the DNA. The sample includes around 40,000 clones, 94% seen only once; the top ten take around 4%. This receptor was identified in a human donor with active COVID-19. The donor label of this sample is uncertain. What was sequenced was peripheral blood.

For the CDR3, the DNA is TGTGCCAGCAGCGTATGGGAGAGCTCCTACGAGCAGTACTTC. Residues: CASSVWESSYEQYF. The gene calls are TRBV9 and TRBJ2-7, with D possibly matching TRBD2 (5 bases). The CDR3 loop spans 14 amino acids. Per the germline V gene, CDR1 is SGDLS and CDR2 is YYNGEE. Trimming removed 1 base from V and 0 bases from J, with 8 bases in between.